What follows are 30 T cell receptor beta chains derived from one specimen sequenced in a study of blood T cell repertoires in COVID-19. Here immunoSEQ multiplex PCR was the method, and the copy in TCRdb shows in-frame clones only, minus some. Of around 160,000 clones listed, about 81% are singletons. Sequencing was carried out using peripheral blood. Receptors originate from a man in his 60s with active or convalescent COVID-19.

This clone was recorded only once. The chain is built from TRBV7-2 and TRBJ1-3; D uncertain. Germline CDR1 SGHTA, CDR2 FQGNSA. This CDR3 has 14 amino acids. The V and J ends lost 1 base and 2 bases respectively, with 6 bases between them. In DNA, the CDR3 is TGTGCCAGCAGCTTAGGAGGAACTGGAAACACCATATATTTT. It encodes CASSLGGTGNTIYF.

Here the CDR3 DNA reads TGTGCCAGCAGCCAAGGTTTTCGGGGAACCCAACCCCAGCATTTT. Its translation: CASSQGFRGTQPQHF. V and J are TRBV3-1 (or the pseudogene TRBV3-2) and TRBJ1-5; D not certain. The V end was cut by 1 base, the J end by 10 bases, with 17 bases between. There are 15 residues in the CDR3. Germline CDR1 is LGHDT and CDR2 is YNNKEL (reference sequence).

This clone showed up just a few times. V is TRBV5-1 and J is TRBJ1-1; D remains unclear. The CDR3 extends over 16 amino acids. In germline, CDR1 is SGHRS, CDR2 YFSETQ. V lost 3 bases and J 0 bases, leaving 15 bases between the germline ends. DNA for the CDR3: TGCGCCAGCAGCTCTCTAGCGACGGCTATGAACACTGAAGCTTTCTTT. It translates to CASSSLATAMNTEAFF.

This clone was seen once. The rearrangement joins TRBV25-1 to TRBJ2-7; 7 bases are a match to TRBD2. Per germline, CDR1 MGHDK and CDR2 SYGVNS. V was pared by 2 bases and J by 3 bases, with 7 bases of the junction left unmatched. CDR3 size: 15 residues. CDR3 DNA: TGTGCCAGCAGTGAAATTTCGGGAGGCCGCTACGAGCAGTACTTC. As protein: CASSEISGGRYEQYF.

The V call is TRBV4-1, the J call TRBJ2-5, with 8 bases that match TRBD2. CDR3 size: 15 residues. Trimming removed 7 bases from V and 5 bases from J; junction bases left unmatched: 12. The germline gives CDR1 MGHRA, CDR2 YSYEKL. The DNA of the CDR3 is TGCGCCAGCACCTGGGGGACGGGGGGGTTGGAGACCCAGTACTTC. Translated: CASTWGTGGLETQYF.

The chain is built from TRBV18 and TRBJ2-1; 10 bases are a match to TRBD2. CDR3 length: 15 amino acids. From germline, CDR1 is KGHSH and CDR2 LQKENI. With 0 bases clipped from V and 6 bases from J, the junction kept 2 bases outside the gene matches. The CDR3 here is CASSPPSSGGNEQFF. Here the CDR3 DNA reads TGTGCCAGCTCACCACCTTCTAGCGGGGGCAATGAGCAGTTCTTC. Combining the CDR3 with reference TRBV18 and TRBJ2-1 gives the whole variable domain NAGVMQNPRHLVRRRGQEARLRCSPMKGHSHVYWYRQLPEEGLKFMVYLQKENIIDESGMPKERFSAEFPKEGPSILRIQQVVRGDSAAYFCASSPPSSGGNEQFFGPGTRLTVL.

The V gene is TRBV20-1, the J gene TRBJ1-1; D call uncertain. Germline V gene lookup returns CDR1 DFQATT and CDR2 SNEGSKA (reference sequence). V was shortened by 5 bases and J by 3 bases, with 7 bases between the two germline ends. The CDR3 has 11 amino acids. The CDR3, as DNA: TGCAGTGCTCGGGGAGACACTGAAGCTTTCTTT. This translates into CSARGDTEAFF.

CDR3: CASTVGQGNYGYTF. Written as DNA, the CDR3 is TGTGCCAGCACCGTGGGACAGGGTAACTATGGCTACACCTTC. This rearrangement joins TRBV6-1 to TRBJ1-2, with TRBD1 identical over 9 bases. Germline CDR1 is MNHNS and CDR2 is SASEGT. With V trimmed by 7 bases and J by 1 base, 4 bases remained unmatched. CDR3 size: 14 residues.

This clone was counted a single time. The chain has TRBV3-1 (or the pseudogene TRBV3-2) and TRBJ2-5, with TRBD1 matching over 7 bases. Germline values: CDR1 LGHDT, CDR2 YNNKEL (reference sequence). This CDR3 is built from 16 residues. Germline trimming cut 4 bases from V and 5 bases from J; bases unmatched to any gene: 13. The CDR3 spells CASSRVISGGHETQYF. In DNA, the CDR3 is TGTGCCAGCAGCCGAGTGATCTCAGGGGGACACGAGACCCAGTACTTC.

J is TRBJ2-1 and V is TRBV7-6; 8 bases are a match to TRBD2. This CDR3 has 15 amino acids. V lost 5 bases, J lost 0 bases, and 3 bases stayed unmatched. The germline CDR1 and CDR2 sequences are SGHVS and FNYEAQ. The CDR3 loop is CASSRGGLSYNEQFF. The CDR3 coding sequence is TGTGCCAGCAGCCGGGGGGGGCTCTCCTACAATGAGCAGTTCTTC.

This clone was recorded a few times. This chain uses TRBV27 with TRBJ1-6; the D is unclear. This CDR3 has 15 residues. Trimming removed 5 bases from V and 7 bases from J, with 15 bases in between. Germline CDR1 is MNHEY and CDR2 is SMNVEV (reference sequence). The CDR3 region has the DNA TGTGCCAGCAGTCGCGACCCAGGCTGGAATTCACCCCTCCACTTT. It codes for CASSRDPGWNSPLHF.

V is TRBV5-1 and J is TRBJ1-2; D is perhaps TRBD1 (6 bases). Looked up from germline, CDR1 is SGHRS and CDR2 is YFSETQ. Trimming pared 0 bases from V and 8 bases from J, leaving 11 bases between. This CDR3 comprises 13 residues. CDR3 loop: CASSLDIRGGYTF. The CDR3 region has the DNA TGCGCCAGCAGCTTGGATATCAGGGGCGGCTACACCTTC.

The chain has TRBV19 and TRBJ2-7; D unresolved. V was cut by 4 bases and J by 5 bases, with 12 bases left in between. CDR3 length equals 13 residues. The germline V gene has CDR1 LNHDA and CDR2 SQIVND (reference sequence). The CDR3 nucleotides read TGTGCCAGTAGTACTCGTCCCGTCCACGAGCAGTACTTC. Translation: CASSTRPVHEQYF.

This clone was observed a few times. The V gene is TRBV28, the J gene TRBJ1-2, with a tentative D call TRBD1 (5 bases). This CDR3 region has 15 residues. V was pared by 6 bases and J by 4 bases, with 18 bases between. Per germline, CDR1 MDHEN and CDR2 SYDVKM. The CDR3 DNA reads TGTGCCAGCAGGGGAACAGGTTCGAGTGGCTATGGCTACACCTTC. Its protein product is CASRGTGSSGYGYTF.

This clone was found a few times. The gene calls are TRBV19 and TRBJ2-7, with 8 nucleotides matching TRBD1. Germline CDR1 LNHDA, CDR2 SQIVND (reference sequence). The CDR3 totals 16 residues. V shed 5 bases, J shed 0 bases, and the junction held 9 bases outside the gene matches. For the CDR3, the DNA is TGTGCCAGTAGTCCATCCGGACAGGGTACCTCCTACGAGCAGTACTTC. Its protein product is CASSPSGQGTSYEQYF.

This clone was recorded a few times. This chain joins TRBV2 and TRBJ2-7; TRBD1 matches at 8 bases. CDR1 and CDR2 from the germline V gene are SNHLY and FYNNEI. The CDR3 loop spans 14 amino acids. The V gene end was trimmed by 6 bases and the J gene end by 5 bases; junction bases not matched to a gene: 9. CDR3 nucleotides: TGTGCCAGCAGGACACAGGGGGTTAACCACGAGCAGTACTTC. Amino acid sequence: CASRTQGVNHEQYF.

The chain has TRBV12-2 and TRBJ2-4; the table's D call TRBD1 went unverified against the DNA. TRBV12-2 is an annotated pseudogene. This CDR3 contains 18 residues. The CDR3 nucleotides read TGTGCAAGTCGCTTCCCCGTAAGACAGCCCGGGTACAAAAACATTCAGTACTTC. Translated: CASRFPVRQPGYKNIQYF.

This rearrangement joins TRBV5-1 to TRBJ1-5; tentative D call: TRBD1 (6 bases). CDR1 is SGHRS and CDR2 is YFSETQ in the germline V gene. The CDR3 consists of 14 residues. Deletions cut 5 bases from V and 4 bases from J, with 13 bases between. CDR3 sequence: CASRPGGPNQPQHF. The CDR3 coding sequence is TGCGCCAGCAGACCGGGGGGCCCTAATCAGCCCCAGCATTTT.

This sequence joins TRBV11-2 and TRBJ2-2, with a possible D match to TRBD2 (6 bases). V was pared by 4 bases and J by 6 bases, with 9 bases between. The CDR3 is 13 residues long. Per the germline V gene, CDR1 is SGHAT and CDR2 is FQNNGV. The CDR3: CASSWRGSGELFF. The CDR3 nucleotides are TGTGCCAGCAGCTGGAGGGGTTCCGGGGAGCTGTTTTTT.

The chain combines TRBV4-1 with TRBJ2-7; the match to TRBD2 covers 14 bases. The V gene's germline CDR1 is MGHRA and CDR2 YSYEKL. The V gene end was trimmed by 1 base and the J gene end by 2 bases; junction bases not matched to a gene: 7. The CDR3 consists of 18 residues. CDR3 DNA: TGCGCCAGCAGCCAAGGGGGGGGGACTAGCGGGAGTCCCTACGAGCAGTACTTC. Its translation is CASSQGGGTSGSPYEQYF.

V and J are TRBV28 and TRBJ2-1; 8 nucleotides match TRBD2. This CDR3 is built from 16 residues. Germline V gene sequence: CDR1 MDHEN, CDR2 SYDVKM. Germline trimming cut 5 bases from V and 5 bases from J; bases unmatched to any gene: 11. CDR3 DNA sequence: TGTGCCAGCAGTCAGGCTTCTAGCGGGTTACACAATGAGCAGTTCTTC. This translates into CASSQASSGLHNEQFF.

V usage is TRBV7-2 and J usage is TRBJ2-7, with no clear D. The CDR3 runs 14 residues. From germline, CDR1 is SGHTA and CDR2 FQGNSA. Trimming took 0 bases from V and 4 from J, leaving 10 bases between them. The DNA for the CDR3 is TGTGCCAGCAGCTTAGCCCCGCCACATTACGAGCAGTACTTC. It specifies CASSLAPPHYEQYF.

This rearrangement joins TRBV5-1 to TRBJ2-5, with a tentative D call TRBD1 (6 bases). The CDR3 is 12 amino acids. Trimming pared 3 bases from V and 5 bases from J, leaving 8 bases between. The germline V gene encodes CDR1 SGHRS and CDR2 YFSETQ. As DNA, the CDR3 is TGCGCCAGCAGCTGGGGGCGGGAGACCCAGTACTTC. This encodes CASSWGRETQYF.

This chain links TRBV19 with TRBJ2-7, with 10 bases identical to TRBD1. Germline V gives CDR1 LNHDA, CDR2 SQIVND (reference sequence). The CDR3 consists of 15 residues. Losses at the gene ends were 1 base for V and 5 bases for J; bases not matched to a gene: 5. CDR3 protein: CASSIGQGAFHEQYF. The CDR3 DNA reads TGTGCCAGTAGTATAGGACAGGGGGCCTTCCACGAGCAGTACTTC.

The CDR3 loop reads CASSLGTATDTQYF. The CDR3 nucleotides read TGTGCCAGCAGCTTAGGGACAGCCACAGATACGCAGTATTTT. The genes are TRBV5-4 and TRBJ2-3, with TRBD1 identical over 7 bases. CDR3 length: 14 residues. In germline, CDR1 is SGHNT, CDR2 YYREEE (reference sequence). The trim removed 2 bases at V and 2 bases at J, leaving 2 bases unmatched.

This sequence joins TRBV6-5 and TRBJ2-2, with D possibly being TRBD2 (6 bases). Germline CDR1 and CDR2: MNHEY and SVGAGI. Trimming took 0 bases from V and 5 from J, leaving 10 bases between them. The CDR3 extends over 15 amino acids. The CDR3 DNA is TGTGCCAGCAGTTACTCGACTAGTCAGACCGGGGAGCTGTTTTTT. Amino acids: CASSYSTSQTGELFF.

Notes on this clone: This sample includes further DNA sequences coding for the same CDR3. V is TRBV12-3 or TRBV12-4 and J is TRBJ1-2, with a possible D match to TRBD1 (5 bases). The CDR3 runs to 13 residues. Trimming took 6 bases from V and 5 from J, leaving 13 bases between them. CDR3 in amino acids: CASSPDRNYGYTF. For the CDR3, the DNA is TGTGCCAGCAGCCCTGACAGAAATTATGGCTACACCTTC.

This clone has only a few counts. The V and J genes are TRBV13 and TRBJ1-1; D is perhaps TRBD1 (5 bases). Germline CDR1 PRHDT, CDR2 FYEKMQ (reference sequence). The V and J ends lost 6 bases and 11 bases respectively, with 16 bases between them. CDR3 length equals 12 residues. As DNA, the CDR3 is TGTGCCAGCAGATTTACAGAAGGGGCGGCTTTCTTT. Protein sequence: CASRFTEGAAFF.

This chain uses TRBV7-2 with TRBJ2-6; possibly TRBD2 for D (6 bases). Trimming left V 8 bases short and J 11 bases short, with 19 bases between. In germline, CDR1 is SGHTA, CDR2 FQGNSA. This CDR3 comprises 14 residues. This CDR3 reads CASPSPGEGYVLTF. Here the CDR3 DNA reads TGTGCCAGCCCCTCCCCGGGAGAAGGGTACGTCCTGACTTTC.

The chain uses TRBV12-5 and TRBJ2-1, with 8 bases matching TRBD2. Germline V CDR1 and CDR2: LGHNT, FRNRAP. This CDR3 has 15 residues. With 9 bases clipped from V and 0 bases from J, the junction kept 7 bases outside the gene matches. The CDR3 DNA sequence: TGTGCTAGCGCCACGAGCGGGGGCTCCTACAATGAGCAGTTCTTC. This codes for CASATSGGSYNEQFF.